The clone carrying this T cell receptor (beta chain) was detected ten times or more. Its antigen is not known. The observed sequence ends 3 residues before the CDR3 terminus, with the missing tail filled in from the germline J gene. This sample was taken from a study of T cell clonality in common variable immunodeficiency. Whole-study results and caveats: Compared with controls, CVID subjects had fewer shared TCRbeta clones. CVID subjects showed higher TCRbeta clonality than healthy controls.

The CDR3 consists of 14 residues. Germline assignment: CDR1 DFQATT and CDR2 SNEGSKA (reference sequence). Trimming removed 6 bases from V and 3 bases from J; junction bases left unmatched: 9. Equal genomic DNA amounts from CVID and control samples were sequenced. This table comes from immunoSEQ multiplex PCR, and its TCRdb copy is limited to in-frame clones, with some not included. The sample is made up of under 65,000 clones, none counted only once. Each donor provided 5 to 8 ml of heparinized whole blood. Material: peripheral blood mononuclear cells. The source of this sequence is a person aged 18-70 years in good health. The V gene is TRBV20-1, the J gene TRBJ2-5, with 8 bases lining up with TRBD2. Incomplete CDR3 DNA: TGCAGTGCGAGACTAGCGTTTTATGAAGAGACC. Its translation: CSARLAFYEET. The full CDR3 is CSARLAFYEETQYF.